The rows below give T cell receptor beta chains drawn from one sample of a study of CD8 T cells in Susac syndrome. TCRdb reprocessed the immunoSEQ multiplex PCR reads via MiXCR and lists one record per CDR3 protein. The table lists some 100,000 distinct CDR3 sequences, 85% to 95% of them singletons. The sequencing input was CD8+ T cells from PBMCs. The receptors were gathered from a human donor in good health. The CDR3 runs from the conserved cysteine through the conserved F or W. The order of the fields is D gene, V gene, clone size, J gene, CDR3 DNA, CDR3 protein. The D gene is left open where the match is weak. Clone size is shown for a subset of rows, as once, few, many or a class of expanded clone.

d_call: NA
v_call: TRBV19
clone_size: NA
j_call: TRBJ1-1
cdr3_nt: TGTGCCAGTAGTCCTCTAGGGTCACGGGGCAGCACTGAAGCTTTCTTT
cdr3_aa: CASSPLGSRGSTEAFF

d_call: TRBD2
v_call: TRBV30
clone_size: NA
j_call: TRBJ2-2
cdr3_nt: TGTGCCTGGAGTGCAATAGCGGGAGGGGCCGGGGAGCTGTTTTTT
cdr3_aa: CAWSAIAGGAGELFF

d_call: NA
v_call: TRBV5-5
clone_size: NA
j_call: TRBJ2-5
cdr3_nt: TGTGCCAGCAGCTTTCAGGGGGGATTGGAGACCCAGTACTTC
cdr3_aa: CASSFQGGLETQYF

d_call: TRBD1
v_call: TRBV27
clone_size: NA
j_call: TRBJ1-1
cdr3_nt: TGTGCCAGCAGTTTATTCCGTGGGGCGACAGGGAGGGAGAACACTGAAGCTTTCTTT
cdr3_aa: CASSLFRGATGRENTEAFF

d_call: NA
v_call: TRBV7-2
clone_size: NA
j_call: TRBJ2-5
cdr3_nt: TGTGCCAGCAGCTCTCTTCTAGAGACCCAGTACTTC
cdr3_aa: CASSSLLETQYF

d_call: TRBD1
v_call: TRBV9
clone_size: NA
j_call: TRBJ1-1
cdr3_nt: TGTGCCAGCAGCGATGGGACAGGGAGGACCACTGAAGCTTTCTTT
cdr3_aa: CASSDGTGRTTEAFF

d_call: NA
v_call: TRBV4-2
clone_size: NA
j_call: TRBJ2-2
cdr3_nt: TGTGCCAGCAGCCTAGGAGAGTCGAACACCGGGGAGCTGTTTTTT
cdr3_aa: CASSLGESNTGELFF

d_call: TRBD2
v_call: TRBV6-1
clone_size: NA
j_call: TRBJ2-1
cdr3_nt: TGTGCCAGCGCTAGCGGGAGGGCCTCCGGTGAGCAGTTCTTC
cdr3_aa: CASASGRASGEQFF

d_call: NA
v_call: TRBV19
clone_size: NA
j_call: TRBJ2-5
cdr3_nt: TGTGCCAGTAGTAGGTACCAAGAGACCCAGTACTTC
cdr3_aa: CASSRYQETQYF

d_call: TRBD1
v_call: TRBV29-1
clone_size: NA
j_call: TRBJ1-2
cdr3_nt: TGCAGCGTTGGACAGGGAGATGGCTACACCTTC
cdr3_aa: CSVGQGDGYTF

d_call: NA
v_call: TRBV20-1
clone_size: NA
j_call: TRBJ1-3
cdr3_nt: TGCAGTGCGCAGCCCGACTCTGGAAACACCATATATTTT
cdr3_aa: CSAQPDSGNTIYF

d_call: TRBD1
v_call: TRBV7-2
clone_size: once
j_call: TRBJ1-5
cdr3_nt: TGTGCCAGCAGCCTCCGGGACAGGGGGCCCCAGCATTTT
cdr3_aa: CASSLRDRGPQHF

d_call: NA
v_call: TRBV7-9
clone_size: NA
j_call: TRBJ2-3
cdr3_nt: TGTGCCAGCAGCGCCAATACGCAGTATTTT
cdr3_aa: CASSANTQYF

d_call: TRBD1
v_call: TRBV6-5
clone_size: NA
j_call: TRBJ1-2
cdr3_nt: TGTGCCAGCCGGGACAGGGCCTATGGCTACACCTTC
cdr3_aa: CASRDRAYGYTF

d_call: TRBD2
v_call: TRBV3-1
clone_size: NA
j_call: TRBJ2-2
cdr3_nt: TGTGCCAGCAGCCTTCAGACTAGCGGGAGGGCCCCCGGGGAGCTGTTTTTT
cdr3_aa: CASSLQTSGRAPGELFF

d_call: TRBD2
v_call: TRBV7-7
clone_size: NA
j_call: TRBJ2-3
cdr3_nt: TGTGCCAGCAGCTTAGCCCTCCAGCGGGAGCCTAGCACAGATACGCAGTATTTT
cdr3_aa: CASSLALQREPSTDTQYF

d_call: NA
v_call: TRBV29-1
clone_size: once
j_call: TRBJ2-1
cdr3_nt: TGCAGCGTCCTGCTGGCGCGTGAGCAGTTCTTC
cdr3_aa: CSVLLAREQFF

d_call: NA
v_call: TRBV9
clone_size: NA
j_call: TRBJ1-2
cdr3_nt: TGTGCCAGCAGCGCTCCCTTGTCGGGGGGAGCTAACTATGGCTACACCTTC
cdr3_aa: CASSAPLSGGANYGYTF

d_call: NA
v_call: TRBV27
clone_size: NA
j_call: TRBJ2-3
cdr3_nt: TGTGCCAGCAGTCCCCGGACACTCCGGGGCACAGATACGCAGTATTTT
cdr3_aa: CASSPRTLRGTDTQYF

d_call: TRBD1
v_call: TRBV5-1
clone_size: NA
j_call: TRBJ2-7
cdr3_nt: TGCGCCAGCAGCATCAACCCAGGGGGAACGGAGCAGTACTTC
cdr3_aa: CASSINPGGTEQYF

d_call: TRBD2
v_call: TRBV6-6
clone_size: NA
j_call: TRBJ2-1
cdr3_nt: TGTGCCAGCAGTTACTCGGCAGCGGGAGGGCTGGATGAGCAGTTCTTC
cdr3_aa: CASSYSAAGGLDEQFF

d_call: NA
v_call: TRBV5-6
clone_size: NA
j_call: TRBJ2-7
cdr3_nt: TGTGCCAGCAGCTTGGGGCCAGGTGTGCCCTTCAGCTCCTACGAGCAGTACTTC
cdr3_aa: CASSLGPGVPFSSYEQYF

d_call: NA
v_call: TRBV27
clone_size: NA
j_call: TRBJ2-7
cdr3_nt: TGTGCCAGCAGTCACCCAGGGGGGGGCGACGAGCAGTACTTC
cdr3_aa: CASSHPGGGDEQYF

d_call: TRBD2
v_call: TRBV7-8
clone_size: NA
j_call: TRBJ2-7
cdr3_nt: TGTGCCAGCACTCTCGCCCCACTAGCGGGGGCTATCTCCTACGAGCAGTACTTC
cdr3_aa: CASTLAPLAGAISYEQYF

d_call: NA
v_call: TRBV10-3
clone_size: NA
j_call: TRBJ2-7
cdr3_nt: TGTGCCATCAGTGAAGGGGCAGTTTCCTACGAGCAGTACTTC
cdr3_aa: CAISEGAVSYEQYF

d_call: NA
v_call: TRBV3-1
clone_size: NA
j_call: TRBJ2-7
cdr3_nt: TGTGCCGGATGGGACAACTACGAGCAGTACTTC
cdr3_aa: CAGWDNYEQYF

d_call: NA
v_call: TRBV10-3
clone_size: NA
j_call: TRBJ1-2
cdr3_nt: TGTGCCATCAGTAATACAGGGCGTTTAGGCTACACCTTC
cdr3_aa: CAISNTGRLGYTF

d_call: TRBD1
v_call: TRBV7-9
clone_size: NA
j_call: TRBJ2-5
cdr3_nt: TGTGCCAGCAGCTTAGAAAGGGGGCTGCCCGGGGAGACCCAGTACTTC
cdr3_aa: CASSLERGLPGETQYF

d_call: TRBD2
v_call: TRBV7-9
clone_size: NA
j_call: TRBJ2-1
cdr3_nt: TGTGCCAGCAGCTTAATAATAGGGACTAGCCGACTTCGGGAGCAGTTCTTC
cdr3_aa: CASSLIIGTSRLREQFF

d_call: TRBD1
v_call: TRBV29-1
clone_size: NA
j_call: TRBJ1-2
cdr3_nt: TGCAGCGTTGAAGGTTTAGGGAGACAGGGTGAAGGCTACACCTTC
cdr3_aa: CSVEGLGRQGEGYTF

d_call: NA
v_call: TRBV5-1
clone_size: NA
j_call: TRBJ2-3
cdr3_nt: TGCGCCAGCAGCCCTTACCCGACTAGTTCCACAGATACGCAGTATTTT
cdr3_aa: CASSPYPTSSTDTQYF

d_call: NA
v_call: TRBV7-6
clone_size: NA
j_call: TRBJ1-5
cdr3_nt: TGTGCCAGCAGCACAAATCAGGGACGCGGTCAGCCCCAGCATTTT
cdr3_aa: CASSTNQGRGQPQHF

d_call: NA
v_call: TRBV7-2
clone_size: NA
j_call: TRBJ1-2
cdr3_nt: TGTGCCAGCAGCTCCGCTCGAGCGGCTGGCTACACCTTC
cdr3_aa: CASSSARAAGYTF

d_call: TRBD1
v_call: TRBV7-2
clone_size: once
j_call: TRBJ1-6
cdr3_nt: TGTGCCAGCAGCTTAGTCGCAGGGGGCTTTAATTCACCCCTCCACTTT
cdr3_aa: CASSLVAGGFNSPLHF

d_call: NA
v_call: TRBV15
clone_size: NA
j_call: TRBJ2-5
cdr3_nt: TGTGCCACCAGCAGAGATGGCGTCGGGACACAAGAGACCCAGTACTTC
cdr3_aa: CATSRDGVGTQETQYF

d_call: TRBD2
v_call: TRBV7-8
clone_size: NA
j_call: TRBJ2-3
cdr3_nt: TGTGCCAGCAGCCTACCGCCCAATATAGCGGGGACCTTGACAGATACGCAGTATTTT
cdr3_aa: CASSLPPNIAGTLTDTQYF

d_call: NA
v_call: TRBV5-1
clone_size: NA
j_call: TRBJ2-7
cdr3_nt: TGCGCCAGCAGCTTGGTAGTCGCGGAACACTACGAGCAGTACTTC
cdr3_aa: CASSLVVAEHYEQYF

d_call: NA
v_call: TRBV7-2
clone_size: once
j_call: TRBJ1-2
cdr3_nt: TGTGCCAGCAGCCCTAGACAGGCCGGAAACTATGGCTACACCTTC
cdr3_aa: CASSPRQAGNYGYTF

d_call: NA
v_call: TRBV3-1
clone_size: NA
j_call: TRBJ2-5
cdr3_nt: TGTGCCAGCAGCCGAAAGGGGCAGAAAGAGACCCAGTACTTC
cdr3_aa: CASSRKGQKETQYF

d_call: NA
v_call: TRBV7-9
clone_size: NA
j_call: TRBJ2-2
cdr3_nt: TGTGCCAGCAGGCCCACGGGGGGCCTGACCGGGGAGCTGTTTTTT
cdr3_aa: CASRPTGGLTGELFF

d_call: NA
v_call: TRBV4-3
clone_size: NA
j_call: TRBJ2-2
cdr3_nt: TGCGCCAGCAGCCAAGAAGGGGTCGACAGGAGGTACACCGGGGAGCTGTTTTTT
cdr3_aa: CASSQEGVDRRYTGELFF

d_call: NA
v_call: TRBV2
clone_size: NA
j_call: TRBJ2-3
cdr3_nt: TGTGCCAGCAGTGAAGCGGTTGGAGGCCTAGGCACAGATACGCAGTATTTT
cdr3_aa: CASSEAVGGLGTDTQYF

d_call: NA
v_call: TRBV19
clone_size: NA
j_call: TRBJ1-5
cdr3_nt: TGTGCCAGTAGAACAGCACTCAATCAGCCCCAGCATTTT
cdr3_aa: CASRTALNQPQHF